This TCR beta chain was obtained from a study of Ad26.COV2.S vaccination and SARS-CoV-2 variants. Treatment specified: about 20 received Ad26.COV2.S at low or high dose, single or two shots; five or six received placebo; per-sample allocation not given. Sampling was done on day 63 after the first vaccine or placebo injection. The V and J ends lost 2 bases and 3 bases, in that order; junction bases with no gene match: 8. The CDR3 contains 17 residues. From germline, CDR1 is SGHNT and CDR2 YYREEE (reference sequence). Assay used: immunoSEQ multiplex PCR; TCRdb lists only in-frame clones, some missing. In the table there are 380,000 or so clones, roughly 90% of which are singletons.

This material consisted of peripheral blood, taken in a trial of Ad26.COV2.S vaccine versus placebo. The chain employs TRBV5-4 and TRBJ2-3; TRBD2 aligns across 11 bases. This sequence originates from a person between 18 and 59 years old who received the Ad26.COV2.S COVID-19 vaccine or a placebo. CDR3 nucleotide sequence: TGTGCCAGCAGCTTCGAGACTAGCGGGATGAGTACAGATACGCAGTATTTT. Its protein is CASSFETSGMSTDTQYF.